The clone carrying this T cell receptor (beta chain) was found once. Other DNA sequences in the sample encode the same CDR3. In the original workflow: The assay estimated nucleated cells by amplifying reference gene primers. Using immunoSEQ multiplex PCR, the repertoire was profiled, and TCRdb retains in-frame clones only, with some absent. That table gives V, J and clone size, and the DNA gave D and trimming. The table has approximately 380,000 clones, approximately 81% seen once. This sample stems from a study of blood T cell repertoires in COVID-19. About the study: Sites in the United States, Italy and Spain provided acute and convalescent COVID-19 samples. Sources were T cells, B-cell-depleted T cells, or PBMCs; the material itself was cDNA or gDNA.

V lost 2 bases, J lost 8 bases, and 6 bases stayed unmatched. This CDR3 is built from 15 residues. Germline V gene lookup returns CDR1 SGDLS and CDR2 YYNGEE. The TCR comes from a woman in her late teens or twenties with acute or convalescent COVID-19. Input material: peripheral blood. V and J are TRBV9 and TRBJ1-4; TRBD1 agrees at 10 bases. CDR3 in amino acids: CASSVSGTGVEKLFF. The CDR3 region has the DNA TGTGCCAGCAGCGTTTCCGGGACAGGGGTCGAAAAACTGTTTTTT. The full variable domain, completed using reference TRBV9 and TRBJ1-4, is DSGVTQTPKHLITATGQRVTLRCSPRSGDLSVYWYQQSLDQGLQFLIQYYNGEERAKGNILERFSAQQFPDLHSELNLSSLELGDSALYFCASSVSGTGVEKLFFGSGTQLSVL.